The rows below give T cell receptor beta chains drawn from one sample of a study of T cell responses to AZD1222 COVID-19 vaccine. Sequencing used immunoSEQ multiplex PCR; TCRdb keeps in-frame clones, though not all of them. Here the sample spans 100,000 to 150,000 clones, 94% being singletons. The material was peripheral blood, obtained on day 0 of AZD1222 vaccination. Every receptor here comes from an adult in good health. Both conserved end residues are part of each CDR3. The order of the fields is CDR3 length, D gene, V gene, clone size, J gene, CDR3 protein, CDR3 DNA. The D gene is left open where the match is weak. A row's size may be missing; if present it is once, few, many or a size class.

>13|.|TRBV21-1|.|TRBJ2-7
CASSNGHPYEQYF
TGTGCCAGCAGCAATGGACACCCTTACGAGCAGTACTTC
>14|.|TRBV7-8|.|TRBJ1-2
CASRASEFVGGYTF
TGTGCCAGCAGGGCATCGGAATTTGTAGGGGGCTACACCTTC
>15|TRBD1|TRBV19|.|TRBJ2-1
CASSTGQGILNEQFF
TGTGCCAGTAGTACCGGACAGGGGATCCTCAATGAGCAGTTCTTC
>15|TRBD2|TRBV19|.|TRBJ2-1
CASSASGRAHNEQFF
TGTGCCAGTAGTGCCAGCGGGAGGGCCCACAATGAGCAGTTCTTC
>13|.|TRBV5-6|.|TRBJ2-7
CASSLPLSYEQYF
TGTGCCAGCAGCTTGCCCCTTTCCTACGAGCAGTACTTC
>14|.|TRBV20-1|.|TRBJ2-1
CSASWSGTYNEQFF
TGCAGTGCTAGTTGGTCCGGGACCTACAATGAGCAGTTCTTC
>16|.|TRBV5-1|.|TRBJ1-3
CASSLAGHVSGNTIYF
TGCGCCAGCAGCTTAGCAGGCCATGTCTCTGGAAACACCATATATTTT
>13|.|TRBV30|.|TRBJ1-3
CAWGGQTGNTIYF
TGTGCCTGGGGGGGACAAACTGGAAACACCATATATTTT
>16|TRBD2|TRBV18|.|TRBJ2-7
CASSPPAQRELYEQYF
TGTGCCAGCTCACCACCTGCCCAGCGGGAGCTTTACGAGCAGTACTTC
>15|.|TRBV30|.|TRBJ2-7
CAWSDGPRETVEQYF
TGTGCCTGGAGCGACGGCCCCCGCGAGACCGTCGAGCAGTACTTC
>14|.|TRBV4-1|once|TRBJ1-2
CASSQDRRDYGYTF
TGCGCCAGCAGCCAAGATCGAAGGGACTATGGCTACACCTTC
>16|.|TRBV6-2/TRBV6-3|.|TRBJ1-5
CASSSEGRLGNQPQHF
TGTGCCAGCAGTTCTGAGGGACGATTAGGCAATCAGCCCCAGCATTTT
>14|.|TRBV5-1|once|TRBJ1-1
CASSLGAMNTEAFF
TGCGCCAGCAGCTTAGGGGCCATGAACACTGAAGCTTTCTTT
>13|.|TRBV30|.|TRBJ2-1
CAWSEGGYNEQFF
TGTGCCTGGAGTGAAGGGGGGTACAATGAGCAGTTCTTC
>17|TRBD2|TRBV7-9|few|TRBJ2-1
CASSPGTSGGRNNEQFF
TGTGCCAGCAGCCCGGGGACTAGCGGGGGGAGGAACAATGAGCAGTTCTTC
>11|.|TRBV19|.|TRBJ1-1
CASSRRTEAFF
TGTGCCAGTAGTCGAAGAACTGAAGCTTTCTTT
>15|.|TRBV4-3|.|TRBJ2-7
CASSQDWGQTREQYF
TGCGCCAGCAGCCAAGATTGGGGCCAAACACGCGAGCAGTACTTC
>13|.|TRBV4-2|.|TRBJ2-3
CASSPPKTDTQYF
TGTGCCAGCAGCCCTCCGAAAACAGATACGCAGTATTTT
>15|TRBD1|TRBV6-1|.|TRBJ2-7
CASSDRDRVYWEQYF
TGTGCCAGCAGTGACCGGGACAGGGTTTATTGGGAGCAGTACTTC
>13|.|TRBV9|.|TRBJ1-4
CASSVGPNEKLFF
TGTGCCAGCAGCGTAGGACCGAATGAAAAACTGTTTTTT
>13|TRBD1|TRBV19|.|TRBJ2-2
CASSPQGAGELFF
TGTGCCAGTAGTCCGCAGGGGGCCGGGGAGCTGTTTTTT
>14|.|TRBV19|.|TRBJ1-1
CASSTTRWNTEAFF
TGTGCCAGTAGTACCACCCGGTGGAACACTGAAGCTTTCTTT
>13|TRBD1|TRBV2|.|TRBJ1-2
CASSPGQGLRYTF
TGTGCCAGCAGTCCTGGACAGGGTTTGAGATACACCTTC
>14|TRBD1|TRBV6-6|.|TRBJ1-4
CASSYGTVNEKLFF
TGTGCCAGCAGTTACGGGACAGTTAATGAAAAACTGTTTTTT
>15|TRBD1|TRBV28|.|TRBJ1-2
CASSLTGGDYYGYTF
TGTGCCAGCAGTCTAACAGGGGGTGATTACTATGGCTACACCTTC
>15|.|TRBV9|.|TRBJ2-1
CASSQFWDRPNEQFF
TGTGCCAGCAGCCAATTCTGGGACCGCCCCAATGAGCAGTTCTTC
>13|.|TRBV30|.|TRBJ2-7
CAWNREIGGEQYF
TGTGCCTGGAATCGGGAGATTGGGGGCGAGCAGTACTTC
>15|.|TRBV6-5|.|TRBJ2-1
CASSYRRQSYNEQFF
TGTGCCAGCAGTTATAGGCGGCAGTCCTACAATGAGCAGTTCTTC
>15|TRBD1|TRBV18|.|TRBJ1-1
CASSQERTGSTEAFF
TGTGCCAGCTCCCAAGAGCGGACAGGGAGCACTGAAGCTTTCTTT
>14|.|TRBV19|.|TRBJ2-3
CASSGLGGTDTQYF
TGTGCCAGTAGTGGACTCGGGGGCACAGATACGCAGTATTTT
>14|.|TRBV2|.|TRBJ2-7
CASSGGLGGNEQYF
TGTGCCAGCAGTGGGGGATTGGGGGGTAACGAGCAGTACTTC
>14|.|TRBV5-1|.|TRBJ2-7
CASSLAERQDMRYF
TGCGCCAGCAGCTTGGCCGAGAGACAGGATATGCGGTACTTC
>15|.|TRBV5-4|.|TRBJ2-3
CASSGQVGGLDTQYF
TGTGCCAGCAGCGGGCAGGTTGGGGGATTAGATACGCAGTATTTT
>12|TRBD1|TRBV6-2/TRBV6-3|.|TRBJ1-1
CASSQYTPGQVF
TGTGCCAGCAGCCAATATACACCCGGACAGGTCTTT
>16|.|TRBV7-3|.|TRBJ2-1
CASSLTGSRGRNEQFF
TGTGCCAGCAGCTTAACAGGGTCTAGGGGCCGCAATGAGCAGTTCTTC
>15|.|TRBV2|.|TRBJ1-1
CASTGEGTLNTEAFF
TGTGCCAGCACTGGGGAAGGGACTCTGAACACTGAAGCTTTCTTT
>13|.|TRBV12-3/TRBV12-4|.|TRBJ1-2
CASSLAANYGYTF
TGTGCCAGCAGTTTGGCAGCTAACTATGGCTACACCTTC
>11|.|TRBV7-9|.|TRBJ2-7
CASGANYEQYF
TGTGCCAGCGGGGCAAACTACGAGCAGTACTTC
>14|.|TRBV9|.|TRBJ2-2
CASSVADRTGELFF
TGTGCCAGCAGCGTAGCGGATCGTACCGGGGAGCTGTTTTTT
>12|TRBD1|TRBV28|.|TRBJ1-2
CASSITQGSYTF
TGTGCCAGCAGTATAACACAGGGGAGCTACACCTTC
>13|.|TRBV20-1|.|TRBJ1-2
CSASVGTNYGYTF
TGCAGTGCTAGTGTCGGCACTAACTATGGCTACACCTTC
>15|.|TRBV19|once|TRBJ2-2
CASSMGVMNTGELFF
TGTGCCAGTAGTATGGGGGTCATGAACACCGGGGAGCTGTTTTTT
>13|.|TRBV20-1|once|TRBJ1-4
CSAIEGPNEKLFF
TGCAGTGCTATTGAGGGCCCTAATGAAAAACTGTTTTTT
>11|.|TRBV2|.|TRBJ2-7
CASTRGLEQYF
TGTGCCAGCACCAGGGGACTCGAGCAGTACTTC
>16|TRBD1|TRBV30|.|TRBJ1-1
CAWSPRLRGHGTEAFF
TGTGCCTGGAGTCCAAGGCTTAGGGGGCACGGCACTGAAGCTTTCTTT
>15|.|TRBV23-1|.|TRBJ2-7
CASIARDASSYEQYF
TGCGCCAGCATTGCCAGGGACGCATCTTCCTACGAGCAGTACTTC
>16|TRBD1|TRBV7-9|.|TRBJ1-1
CASSLAGTGSNTEAFF
TGTGCCAGCAGCTTAGCGGGGACAGGCTCGAACACTGAAGCTTTCTTT
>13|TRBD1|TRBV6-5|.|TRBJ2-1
CASRGQGASEQFF
TGTGCCAGCAGGGGACAGGGGGCTAGTGAGCAGTTCTTC
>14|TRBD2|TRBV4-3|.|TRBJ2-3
CASSPGEGTDTQYF
TGCGCCAGCAGCCCGGGGGAGGGGACAGATACGCAGTATTTT
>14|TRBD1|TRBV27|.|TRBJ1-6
CASRSDRVNSPLHF
TGTGCCAGCAGATCCGACAGGGTCAATTCACCCCTCCACTTT
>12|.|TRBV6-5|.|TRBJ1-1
CASRGRGTEAFF
TGTGCCAGCAGGGGTCGCGGCACTGAAGCTTTCTTT
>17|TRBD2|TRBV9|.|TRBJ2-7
CASSVAGGTSGRYEQYF
TGTGCCAGCAGCGTAGCAGGGGGGACTAGCGGGAGGTACGAGCAGTACTTC
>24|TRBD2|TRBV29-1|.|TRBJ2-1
CSVEGRKDGASGRAARGPYNEQFF
TGCAGCGTTGAAGGAAGGAAGGACGGAGCTAGCGGGAGGGCTGCCCGAGGACCTTACAATGAGCAGTTCTTC